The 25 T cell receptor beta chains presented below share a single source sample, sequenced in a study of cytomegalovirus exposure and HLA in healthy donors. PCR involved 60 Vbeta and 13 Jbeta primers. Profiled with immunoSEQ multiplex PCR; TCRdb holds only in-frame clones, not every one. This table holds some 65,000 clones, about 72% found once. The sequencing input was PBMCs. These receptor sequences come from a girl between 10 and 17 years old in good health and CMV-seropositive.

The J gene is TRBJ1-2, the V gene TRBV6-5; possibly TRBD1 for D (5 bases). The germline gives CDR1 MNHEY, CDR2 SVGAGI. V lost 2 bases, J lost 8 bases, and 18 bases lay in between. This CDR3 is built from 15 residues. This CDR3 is CASSYRGRQGWGYTF. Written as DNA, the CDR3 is TGTGCCAGCAGTTACCGCGGAAGGCAGGGATGGGGCTACACCTTC.

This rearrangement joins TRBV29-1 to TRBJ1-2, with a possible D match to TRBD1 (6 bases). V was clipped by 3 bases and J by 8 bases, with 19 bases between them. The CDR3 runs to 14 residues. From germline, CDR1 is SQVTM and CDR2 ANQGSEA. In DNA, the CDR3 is TGCAGCGTTGACTCGGGGGGCTCCAGGAGGGGCTACACCTTC. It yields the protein CSVDSGGSRRGYTF.

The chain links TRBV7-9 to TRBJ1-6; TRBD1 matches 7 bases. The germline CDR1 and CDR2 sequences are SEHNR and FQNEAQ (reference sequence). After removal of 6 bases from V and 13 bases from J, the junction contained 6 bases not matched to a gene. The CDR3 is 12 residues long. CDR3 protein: CASSADRAPLHF. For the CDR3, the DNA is TGTGCCAGCAGTGCAGACAGGGCCCCCCTCCACTTT.

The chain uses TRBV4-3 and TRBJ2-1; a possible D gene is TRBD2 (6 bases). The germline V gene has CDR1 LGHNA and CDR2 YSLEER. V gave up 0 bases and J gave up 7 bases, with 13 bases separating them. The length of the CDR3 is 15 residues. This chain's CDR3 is CASSQEPGVVNEQFF. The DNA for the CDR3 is TGCGCCAGCAGCCAAGAACCGGGAGTAGTTAATGAGCAGTTCTTC.

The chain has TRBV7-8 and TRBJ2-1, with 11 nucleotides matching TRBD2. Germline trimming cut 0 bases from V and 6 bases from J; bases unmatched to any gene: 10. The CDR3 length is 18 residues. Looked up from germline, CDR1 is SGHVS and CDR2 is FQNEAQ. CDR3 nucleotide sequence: TGTGCCAGCAGCTTAGCACGTCGACTAGCGGGACACCGCAATGAGCAGTTCTTC. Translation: CASSLARRLAGHRNEQFF.

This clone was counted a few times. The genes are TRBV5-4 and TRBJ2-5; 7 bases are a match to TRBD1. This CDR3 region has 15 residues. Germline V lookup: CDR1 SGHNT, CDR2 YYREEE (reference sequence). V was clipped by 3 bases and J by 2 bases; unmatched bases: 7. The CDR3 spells CASSSLGRGQETQYF. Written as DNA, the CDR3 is TGTGCCAGCAGCTCCCTCGGCAGGGGGCAAGAGACCCAGTACTTC.

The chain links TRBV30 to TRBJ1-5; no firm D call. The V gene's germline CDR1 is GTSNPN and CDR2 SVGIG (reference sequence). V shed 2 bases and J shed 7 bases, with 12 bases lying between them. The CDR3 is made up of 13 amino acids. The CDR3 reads CAWSTGSGQPQHF. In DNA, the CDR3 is TGTGCCTGGAGTACCGGAAGCGGCCAGCCCCAGCATTTT.

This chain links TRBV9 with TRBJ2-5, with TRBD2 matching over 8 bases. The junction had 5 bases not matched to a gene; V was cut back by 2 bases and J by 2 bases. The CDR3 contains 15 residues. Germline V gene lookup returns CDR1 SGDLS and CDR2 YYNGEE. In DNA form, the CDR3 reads TGTGCCAGCAGCGTTTCCGGGACTAGACAAGAGACCCAGTACTTC. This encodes CASSVSGTRQETQYF.

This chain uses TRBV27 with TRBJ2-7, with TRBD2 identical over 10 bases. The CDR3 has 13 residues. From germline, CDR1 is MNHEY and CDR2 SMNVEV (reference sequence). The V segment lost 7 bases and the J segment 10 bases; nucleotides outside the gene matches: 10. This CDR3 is CASMESSGGSQYF. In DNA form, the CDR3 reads TGTGCCAGCATGGAATCTAGCGGGGGCTCCCAGTACTTC.

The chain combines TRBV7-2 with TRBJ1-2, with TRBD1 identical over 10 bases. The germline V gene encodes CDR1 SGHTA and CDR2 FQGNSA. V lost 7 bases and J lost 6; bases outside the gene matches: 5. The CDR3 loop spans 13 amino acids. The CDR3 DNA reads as TGTGCCAGCATCCCCGGGACAGGGGATGGCTACACCTTC. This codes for CASIPGTGDGYTF.

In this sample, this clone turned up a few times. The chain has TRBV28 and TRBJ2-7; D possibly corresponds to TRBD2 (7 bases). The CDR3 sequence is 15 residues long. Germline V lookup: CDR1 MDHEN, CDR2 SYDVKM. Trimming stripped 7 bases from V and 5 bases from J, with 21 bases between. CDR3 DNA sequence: TGTGCCAGCACGGTGGGGGCGGGAGAAAGGCACGAGCAGTACTTC. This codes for CASTVGAGERHEQYF.

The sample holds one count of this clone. The CDR3 bases are TGCGCCAGCAGCTGGGCCGAGAACACTGAAGCTTTCTTT. It codes for CASSWAENTEAFF. The chain employs TRBV5-1 and TRBJ1-1, with D hard to call. This CDR3 comprises 13 residues. In germline, CDR1 is SGHRS, CDR2 YFSETQ. Trimming removed 3 bases from V and 1 base from J, with 7 bases in between.

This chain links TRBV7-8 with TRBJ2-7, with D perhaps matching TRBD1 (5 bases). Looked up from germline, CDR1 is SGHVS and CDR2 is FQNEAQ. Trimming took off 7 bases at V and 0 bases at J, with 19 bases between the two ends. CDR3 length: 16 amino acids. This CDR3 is CASIPNPTDSSYEQYF. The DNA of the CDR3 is TGTGCCAGCATCCCAAACCCGACAGACAGCTCCTACGAGCAGTACTTC. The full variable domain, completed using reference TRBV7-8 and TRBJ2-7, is GAGVSQSPRYKVAKRGQDVALRCDPISGHVSLFWYQQALGQGPEFLTYFQNEAQLDKSGLPSDRFFAERPEGSVSTLKIQRTQQEDSAVYLCASIPNPTDSSYEQYFGPGTRLTVT.

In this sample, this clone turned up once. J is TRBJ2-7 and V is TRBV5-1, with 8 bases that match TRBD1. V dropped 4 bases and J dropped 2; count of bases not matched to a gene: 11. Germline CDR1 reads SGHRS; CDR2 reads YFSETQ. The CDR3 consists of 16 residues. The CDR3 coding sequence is TGCGCCAGCAGCCCGACCGCGACAGGGGTTGCCTACGAGCAGTACTTC. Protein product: CASSPTATGVAYEQYF.

DNA for the CDR3: TGTGCCAGCAGTTTATCGTTCGGGTTCCACGAGCAGTACTTC. Translating it yields CASSLSFGFHEQYF. This sequence joins TRBV27 and TRBJ2-7, with D uncertain. CDR1 is MNHEY and CDR2 is SMNVEV in the germline V gene (reference sequence). The CDR3 length is 14 residues. Trimming stripped 0 bases from V and 5 bases from J, with 11 bases between.

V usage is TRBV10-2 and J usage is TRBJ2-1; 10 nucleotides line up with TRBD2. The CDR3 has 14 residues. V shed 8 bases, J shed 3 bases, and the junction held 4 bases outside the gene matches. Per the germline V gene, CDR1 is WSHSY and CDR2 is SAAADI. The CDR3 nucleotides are TGCGCCAGCGACTCTAGCGGGGGCTACAATGAGCAGTTCTTC. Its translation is CASDSSGGYNEQFF.

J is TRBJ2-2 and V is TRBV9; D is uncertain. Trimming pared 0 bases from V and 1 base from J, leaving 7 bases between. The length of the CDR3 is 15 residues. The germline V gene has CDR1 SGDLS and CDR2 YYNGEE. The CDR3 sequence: CASSVVAVNTGELFF. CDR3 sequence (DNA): TGTGCCAGCAGCGTAGTTGCGGTGAACACCGGGGAGCTGTTTTTT. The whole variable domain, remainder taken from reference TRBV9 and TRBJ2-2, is DSGVTQTPKHLITATGQRVTLRCSPRSGDLSVYWYQQSLDQGLQFLIQYYNGEERAKGNILERFSAQQFPDLHSELNLSSLELGDSALYFCASSVVAVNTGELFFGEGSRLTVL.

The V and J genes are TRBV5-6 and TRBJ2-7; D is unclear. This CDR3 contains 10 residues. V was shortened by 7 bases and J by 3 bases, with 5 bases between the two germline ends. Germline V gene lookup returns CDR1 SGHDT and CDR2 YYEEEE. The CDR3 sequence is CASGSYEQYF. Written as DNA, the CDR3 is TGTGCCAGCGGCAGCTACGAGCAGTACTTC.

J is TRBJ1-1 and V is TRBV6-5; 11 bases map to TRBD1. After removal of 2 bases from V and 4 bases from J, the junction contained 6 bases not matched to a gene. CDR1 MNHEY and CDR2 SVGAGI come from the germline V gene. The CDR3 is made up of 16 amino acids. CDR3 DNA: TGTGCCAGCAGTTACGGACAGGGGGCCGGCGGCACTGAAGCTTTCTTT. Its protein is CASSYGQGAGGTEAFF.

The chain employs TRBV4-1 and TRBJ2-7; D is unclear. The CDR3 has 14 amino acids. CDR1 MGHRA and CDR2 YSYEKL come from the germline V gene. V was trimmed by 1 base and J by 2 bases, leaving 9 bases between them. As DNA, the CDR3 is TGCGCCAGCAGCCAAGGGGCCGCAGCCTACGAGCAGTACTTC. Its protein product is CASSQGAAAYEQYF.

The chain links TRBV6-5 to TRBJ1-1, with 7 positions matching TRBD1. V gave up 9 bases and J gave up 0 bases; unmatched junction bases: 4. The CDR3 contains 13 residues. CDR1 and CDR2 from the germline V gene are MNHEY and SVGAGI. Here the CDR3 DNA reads TGTGCCAGTTACAGGGGAATGAACACTGAAGCTTTCTTT. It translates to CASYRGMNTEAFF.

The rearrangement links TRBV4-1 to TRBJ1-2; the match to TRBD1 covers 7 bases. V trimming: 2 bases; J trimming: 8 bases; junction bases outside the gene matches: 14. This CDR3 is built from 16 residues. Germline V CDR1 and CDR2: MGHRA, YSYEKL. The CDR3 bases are TGCGCCAGCAGCCAACTCCTGCCCCCGGACAGGCTCGGCTACACCTTC. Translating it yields CASSQLLPPDRLGYTF.

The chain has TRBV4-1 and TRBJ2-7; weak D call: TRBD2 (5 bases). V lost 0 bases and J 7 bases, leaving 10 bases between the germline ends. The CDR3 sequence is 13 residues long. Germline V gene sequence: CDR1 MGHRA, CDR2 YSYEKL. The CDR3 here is CASSQELGGEQYF. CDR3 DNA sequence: TGCGCCAGCAGCCAAGAGTTGGGCGGGGAGCAGTACTTC.

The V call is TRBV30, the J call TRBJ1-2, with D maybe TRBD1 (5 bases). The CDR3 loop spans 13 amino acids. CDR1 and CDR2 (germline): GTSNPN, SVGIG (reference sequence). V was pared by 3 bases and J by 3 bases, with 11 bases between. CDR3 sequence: CAWRPKGYYGYTF. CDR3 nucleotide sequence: TGTGCCTGGAGACCGAAGGGGTACTATGGCTACACCTTC.

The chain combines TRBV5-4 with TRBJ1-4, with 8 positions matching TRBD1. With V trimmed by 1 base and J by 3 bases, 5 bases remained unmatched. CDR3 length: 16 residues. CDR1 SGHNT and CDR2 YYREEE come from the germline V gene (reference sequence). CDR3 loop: CASSLSRTGSNEKLFF. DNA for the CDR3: TGTGCCAGCAGCTTGAGTAGGACAGGGTCTAATGAAAAACTGTTTTTT.